A selection of T cell receptor beta chains follows, all from one sample in a study of T cells in Graves' hyperthyroidism and ophthalmopathy. TCRdb passed the multiplex PCR reads through MiXCR, listing each CDR3 protein once. Among over 700,000 distinct CDR3 sequences listed, about 38% were seen once. Sequenced input: blood. Every receptor here comes from a man between 18 and 35 years old with Graves' hyperthyroidism. Each CDR3 is given without its conserved first and last residue. Each record gives: clone size, J gene, V gene, CDR3 protein. The size field is filled for only some rows; it gives once, few, many or a size class.

size: few; J: TRBJ2-7; V: TRBV7-6; CDR3: ASSRTSGAPDYEQY
size: NA; J: TRBJ1-6; V: TRBV12-3/TRBV12-4; CDR3: ASSFGGH
size: NA; J: TRBJ1-3; V: TRBV7-3; CDR3: ASSTGVGYGNTIY
size: few; J: TRBJ2-2; V: TRBV9; CDR3: ASSVAEVTGELF
size: NA; J: TRBJ2-2; V: TRBV6-1; CDR3: ASSHNGPEWNTGELF
size: NA; J: TRBJ1-1; V: TRBV10-3; CDR3: ASSYSNSGLSTEAF
size: NA; J: TRBJ1-3; V: TRBV19; CDR3: ASSIEDSSGNTIY
size: NA; J: TRBJ1-4; V: TRBV15; CDR3: ATRTNEKLF
size: few; J: TRBJ1-5; V: TRBV19; CDR3: ASSIVGGGQPQH
size: few; J: TRBJ1-5; V: TRBV7-8; CDR3: ATAEGASNQPQH
size: NA; J: TRBJ2-5; V: TRBV10-3; CDR3: AISESGQGGETQY
size: NA; J: TRBJ1-4; V: TRBV7-3; CDR3: ASSQETSGDDEKLF
size: NA; J: TRBJ2-5; V: TRBV20-1; CDR3: SAYAAFLGGDNAETQY
size: many; J: TRBJ1-1; V: TRBV5-1; CDR3: ASSLVEANTEAF
size: few; J: TRBJ2-2; V: TRBV7-9; CDR3: ASIQDRASTGELF
size: NA; J: TRBJ1-2; V: TRBV10-3; CDR3: AINVGGNT
size: NA; J: TRBJ2-7; V: TRBV29-1; CDR3: SVTGTYEQC
size: NA; J: TRBJ1-1; V: TRBV7-2; CDR3: ASSLNPSTYSTEAF
size: many; J: TRBJ1-2; V: TRBV5-1; CDR3: ASSPDRGSGYT
size: many; J: TRBJ2-2; V: TRBV29-1; CDR3: SVVTVNTGELF
size: NA; J: TRBJ1-3; V: TRBV7-2; CDR3: ASSFFYGGSGNTIY
size: NA; J: TRBJ2-7; V: TRBV5-1; CDR3: ASSHATGEQY
size: many; J: TRBJ2-2; V: TRBV20-1; CDR3: SASLSNTGELF
size: NA; J: TRBJ2-5; V: TRBV10-1; CDR3: ASIKAASTLSKETQY
size: few; J: TRBJ2-2; V: TRBV7-2; CDR3: ASSPQAGGTGELF
size: once; J: TRBJ2-7; V: TRBV29-1; CDR3: SANGLAGDEQY
size: many; J: TRBJ2-5; V: TRBV24-1; CDR3: ATSDSGRTETQY
size: NA; J: TRBJ2-5; V: TRBV7-2; CDR3: ASSQVASGGWETQY
size: few; J: TRBJ2-7; V: TRBV6-6; CDR3: ASSPGQGDIEQY
size: few; J: TRBJ2-7; V: TRBV7-6; CDR3: ASSSREIPYEQY
size: NA; J: TRBJ2-5; V: TRBV2; CDR3: ASSFRGRVGETQY
size: few; J: TRBJ1-1; V: TRBV20-1; CDR3: SARLNEAF
size: once; J: TRBJ2-6; V: TRBV7-2; CDR3: ASSPFRGVNVLT
size: many; J: TRBJ2-5; V: TRBV9; CDR3: ASSVGDTDVETQY
size: NA; J: TRBJ2-7; V: TRBV12-3/TRBV12-4; CDR3: ASAPPSGKQY
size: few; J: TRBJ1-5; V: TRBV20-1; CDR3: SARIPGSNQPQH
size: NA; J: TRBJ2-5; V: TRBV20-1; CDR3: SADGLAGGPSETQY
size: NA; J: TRBJ2-7; V: TRBV2; CDR3: ASISEVYEQY
size: NA; J: TRBJ2-5; V: TRBV9; CDR3: ASSQGLAEGETQY
size: once; J: TRBJ2-7; V: TRBV7-2; CDR3: ASSLMSAGSTYEQY
size: many; J: TRBJ1-3; V: TRBV7-8; CDR3: ASSLAGRINTIY
size: NA; J: TRBJ1-3; V: TRBV9; CDR3: ASSGDG
size: many; J: TRBJ2-7; V: TRBV7-6; CDR3: ASSLADQGGYEQY
size: once; J: TRBJ2-5; V: TRBV19; CDR3: ASRFRGDSQETQY
size: NA; J: TRBJ2-3; V: TRBV10-3; CDR3: AISVSRAGDADTQY
size: NA; J: TRBJ2-7; V: TRBV14; CDR3: ASSLERSPGAYEQY